Below, 15 T cell receptor beta chains from the same sample are listed, as sequenced in a study of blood T cell repertoires in COVID-19. Measured with immunoSEQ multiplex PCR; TCRdb has only the in-frame clones, and not every one. The table has approximately 62,000 clones, over 80% seen once; the top ten hold around 8.3%. The specimen sequenced was peripheral blood. Receptor source: a human donor with active COVID-19. The donor label of this sample is uncertain.

The CDR3 region is CASSLVRFSGANVLTF. The CDR3 DNA sequence: TGTGCCAGCAGCTTAGTACGGTTCTCTGGGGCCAACGTCCTGACTTTC. V gene TRBV11-2 combines with J gene TRBJ2-6; no firm D call. Trimming took 1 base from V and 0 from J, leaving 7 bases between them. The CDR3 consists of 16 residues. Per the germline V gene, CDR1 is SGHAT and CDR2 is FQNNGV.

The rearrangement links TRBV3-1 (or the pseudogene TRBV3-2) to TRBJ1-5; TRBD1 might be the D (6 bases). The CDR3 has 16 residues. V shed 0 bases and J shed 2 bases, with 11 bases lying between them. Germline CDR1 and CDR2: LGHDT and YNNKEL (reference sequence). The CDR3 coding sequence is TGTGCCAGCAGCCAAGACAGGGGAAGTGGCAATCAGCCCCAGCATTTT. It specifies CASSQDRGSGNQPQHF.

V gene TRBV7-3 combines with J gene TRBJ1-5; a possible D gene is TRBD1 (5 bases). Germline CDR1 and CDR2: SGHTA and FQGTGA. There are 18 residues in the CDR3. V gave up 5 bases and J gave up 0 bases, with 20 bases separating them. CDR3 region: CASSTGGRKYYSNQPQHF. CDR3 DNA sequence: TGTGCCAGCAGCACCGGGGGGAGAAAATATTATAGCAATCAGCCCCAGCATTTT.

The rearrangement uses TRBV13 and TRBJ1-1, with 9 nucleotides matching TRBD1. The V gene end was trimmed by 5 bases and the J gene end by 8 bases; junction bases not matched to a gene: 9. CDR3 length: 14 amino acids. Germline V gene data show CDR1 as PRHDT and CDR2 as FYEKMQ (reference sequence). The CDR3, as DNA: TGTGCCAGCAGCACACTGGGACAGGGCGGGGAAGCTTTCTTT. It yields the protein CASSTLGQGGEAFF.

The chain has TRBV5-1 and TRBJ2-6; D not resolved. CDR1 and CDR2 (germline): SGHRS, YFSETQ. The CDR3 has 16 residues. V was shortened by 4 bases and J by 0 bases, with 11 bases between the two germline ends. The CDR3 DNA follows: TGCGCCAGCAGCCCCTACCCCTTCTCTGGGGCCAACGTCCTGACTTTC. It yields the protein CASSPYPFSGANVLTF. Drawing the rest from reference TRBV5-1 and TRBJ2-6, the complete variable domain is KAGVTQTPRYLIKTRGQQVTLSCSPISGHRSVSWYQQTPGQGLQFLFEYFSETQRNKGNFPGRFSGRQFSNSRSEMNVSTLELGDSALYLCASSPYPFSGANVLTFGAGSRLTVL.

The chain joins TRBV4-3 to TRBJ2-7; D may be TRBD1 (6 bases). The V gene's germline CDR1 is LGHNA and CDR2 YSLEER. Trimming shortened V by 0 bases and J by 2 bases, and 20 bases separated the two germline ends. CDR3 size: 18 residues. CDR3: CASSQDSQDTGFTYEQYF. CDR3 DNA: TGCGCCAGCAGCCAAGATTCTCAGGACACAGGGTTCACCTACGAGCAGTACTTC.

The chain uses TRBV3-1 (or the pseudogene TRBV3-2) and TRBJ2-7, with 8 bases that match TRBD2. The CDR3 consists of 16 residues. Germline V gene data show CDR1 as LGHDT and CDR2 as YNNKEL (reference sequence). V shed 4 bases and J 3 bases; nucleotides not matched to a gene: 11. The CDR3 nucleotides are TGTGCCAGCAGCCGAGGCGGGGCTAGCGGGTTCTACGAGCAGTACTTC. This translates into CASSRGGASGFYEQYF.

The CDR3 DNA sequence: TGTGCCAGCTCACTTCCGGGACAGAGCACCGGGGAGCTGTTTTTT. This encodes CASSLPGQSTGELFF. The chain employs TRBV18 and TRBJ2-2; TRBD1 matches 7 bases. CDR1 and CDR2 from the germline V gene are KGHSH and LQKENI. The CDR3 has 15 amino acids. Losses at the gene ends were 4 bases for V and 4 bases for J; bases not matched to a gene: 6. The full variable domain, rest sourced from reference TRBV18 and TRBJ2-2, is NAGVMQNPRHLVRRRGQEARLRCSPMKGHSHVYWYRQLPEEGLKFMVYLQKENIIDESGMPKERFSAEFPKEGPSILRIQQVVRGDSAAYFCASSLPGQSTGELFFGEGSRLTVL.

The gene calls are TRBV19 and TRBJ2-3; maybe TRBD2 (5 bases). The ends were cut back, 7 bases at V and 0 bases at J, with 14 bases in the middle. CDR1 and CDR2 (germline): LNHDA, SQIVND (reference sequence). The CDR3 has 15 amino acids. CDR3 nucleotides: TGTGCCAGTACTAACGGGGTCACTAGCACAGATACGCAGTATTTT. Protein product: CASTNGVTSTDTQYF.

V and J are TRBV5-4 and TRBJ2-5, with TRBD2 matching 10 bases. After removal of 3 bases from V and 3 bases from J, the junction contained 5 bases not matched to a gene. From germline, CDR1 is SGHNT and CDR2 YYREEE (reference sequence). CDR3 length equals 15 residues. The chain's CDR3 is CASSYEGLAKETQYF. The DNA of the CDR3 is TGTGCCAGCAGCTATGAGGGACTAGCGAAAGAGACCCAGTACTTC.

This chain links TRBV30 with TRBJ2-5; D may be TRBD2 (6 bases). The CDR3 loop spans 15 amino acids. Germline V gene data show CDR1 as GTSNPN and CDR2 as SVGIG (reference sequence). Trimming took 1 base from V and 5 from J, leaving 17 bases between them. The CDR3 sequence: CAWSGRRATRETQYF. In DNA form, the CDR3 reads TGTGCCTGGAGTGGCCGGAGGGCAACGCGGGAGACCCAGTACTTC.

V and J are TRBV15 and TRBJ2-7; tentative D call: TRBD2 (6 bases). CDR3 length: 13 amino acids. Germline V CDR1 and CDR2: LNHNV, YYDKDF (reference sequence). The ends were cut back, 3 bases at V and 4 bases at J, with 10 bases in the middle. This CDR3 reads CATSSGSGYEQYF. CDR3 nucleotides: TGTGCCACCAGCAGCGGGAGTGGGTACGAGCAGTACTTC.

This chain connects TRBV7-3 to TRBJ2-1, with a tentative D call TRBD1 (6 bases). Trimming removed 5 bases from V and 6 bases from J, with 11 bases in between. Germline V gene lookup returns CDR1 SGHTA and CDR2 FQGTGA. This CDR3 spans 13 amino acids. CDR3 region: CASSLTGPNEQFF. The CDR3 nucleotides are TGTGCCAGCAGCCTGACAGGCCCCAATGAGCAGTTCTTC.

The CDR3 sequence: CASSPTGTGGETQYF. CDR3 nucleotides: TGTGCCAGCAGCCCAACCGGGACAGGGGGGGAGACCCAGTACTTC. The J gene is TRBJ2-5, the V gene TRBV5-6, with TRBD1 identical over 11 bases. Trimming cost V 4 bases and J 5 bases; bases outside gene matches: 7. The germline gives CDR1 SGHDT, CDR2 YYEEEE. The CDR3 consists of 15 residues.

The CDR3 here is CASSLAGVPTDTQYF. In DNA, the CDR3 is TGCGCCAGCAGCCTAGCGGGGGTTCCCACAGATACGCAGTATTTT. The V and J genes are TRBV4-3 and TRBJ2-3; TRBD2 matches 9 bases. Losses at the gene ends were 4 bases for V and 2 bases for J; bases not matched to a gene: 4. Germline V gene sequence: CDR1 LGHNA, CDR2 YSLEER. CDR3 length: 15 residues.